This T cell receptor (beta chain) is from a study of shared clonotypes between healthy human individuals. Repertoires were generated with immunoSEQ multiplex PCR, while TCRdb's copy carries only in-frame clones and drops some. The profile shows approximately 1.4 million clones, 95% to 99% of them singletons. The V and J ends lost 7 bases and 4 bases respectively, with 7 bases between them. From germline, CDR1 is SGHTA and CDR2 FQGNSA. The CDR3 extends over 11 amino acids. Findings and caveats of the study: A small donor pool kept down the genetic and exposure-history diversity that was represented.

With respect to this clone: Its specificity is not known.

This TCR came from a man aged 25 to 40 in good health. The V gene is TRBV7-2, the J gene TRBJ1-1; D gene unclear. Input material: naive CD4+ T cells sorted from blood. The subset here: CD45RA+ positively selected. The CDR3 reads CASKGSTEAFF. CDR3 nucleotide sequence: TGTGCCAGCAAAGGGTCCACTGAAGCTTTCTTT.